These T cell receptor beta chains were read from a single sample in a study of response to subunit inactivated influenza vaccine. TCRdb processed the RT-PCR reads anew with MiXCR; each CDR3 protein has one entry. Among around 480,000 distinct CDR3 sequences listed, approximately 11% were seen once. The input for sequencing was PBMCs from blood, taken about 40 days after vaccination. These receptors originate from a man aged 45-60 years who received an inactivated influenza vaccine. Both conserved end residues are trimmed from each CDR3. Fields, in order: V gene, CDR3 protein.

>TRBV6-2/TRBV6-3
ASSYNRWEQF
>TRBV11-2
ASSFTDRGFHNEQF
>TRBV5-1
ASSLDRSFTYEQY
>TRBV7-9
ASEDPSTDTQY
>TRBV12-3/TRBV12-4
ASRQEGLAAYNEQF
>TRBV4-2
ASSQVGMTVDNEQF
>TRBV7-2
ASSSGRILNTEAF
>TRBV20-1
SAGLQGYSYEQY
>TRBV15
ATSRGGGPRDTQY
>TRBV11-2
ASSFKLAGGYEQY
>TRBV12-3/TRBV12-4
ASSPGGMVTEAF
>TRBV7-8
ASRLTDSNQPQH
>TRBV11-2
ASSLGLTGNGLGGY
>TRBV4-3
ASSQIPGAWQPQH
>TRBV21-1
ASSKNFGDTAALGGEQY
>TRBV9
ASSVAGGSTDTQY
>TRBV7-2
ASSLAIQTGEEAF
>TRBV5-1
ASSSRTVAYEQY
>TRBV20-1
SAARGRGTEAF
>TRBV6-2/TRBV6-3
ASRTTSSGGTYEQY
>TRBV20-1
SARGETYNEQF
>TRBV7-8
ASAIAGTIYNEQF
>TRBV5-1
ASSSLRRDSDNQPQH
>TRBV9
ASSASGTSHNEQF
>TRBV20-1
SPSRDQVL
>TRBV27
ASKAGLAHSYEQY
>TRBV5-6
ASSVVVTGTSGSEQY
>TRBV10-3
AISTRGTSGSSSSYEQY
>TRBV28
ASSPGGHSYNEQF
>TRBV7-9
ASSSDRVAYREQF
>TRBV7-2
ASSSSSGRGEQY
>TRBV10-1
ASSNRFTDTQY
>TRBV11-2
ASSLDLELDTQY
>TRBV5-1
ASSFGPDGYT
>TRBV5-6
ASSQAGTSVTDTQY